This T cell receptor beta chain is drawn from a study of cytomegalovirus exposure and HLA in healthy donors. Comments on this clone: Its antigen is undetermined.

General study findings and limits: Sequencing had likely introduced a cluster of highly shared sequence variants as an artifact.

The PCR had 60 Vbeta and 13 Jbeta primers. Assay: immunoSEQ multiplex PCR; the TCRdb copy retains only in-frame clones and omits some. The data show some 54,000 clones, around 84% seen once. The TCR originated in a male donor in good health and CMV-seronegative. What was sequenced was PBMCs.

This CDR3 is CASSLEDRGILGTEAFF. CDR3 coding DNA: TGTGCCAGCAGCTTAGAGGACAGGGGGATTTTGGGCACTGAAGCTTTCTTT. The chain couples TRBV11-2 to TRBJ1-1, with 10 bases aligning to TRBD1. V dropped 0 bases and J dropped 4; count of bases not matched to a gene: 8. The CDR3 extends over 17 amino acids. Germline loops: CDR1 SGHAT, CDR2 FQNNGV.